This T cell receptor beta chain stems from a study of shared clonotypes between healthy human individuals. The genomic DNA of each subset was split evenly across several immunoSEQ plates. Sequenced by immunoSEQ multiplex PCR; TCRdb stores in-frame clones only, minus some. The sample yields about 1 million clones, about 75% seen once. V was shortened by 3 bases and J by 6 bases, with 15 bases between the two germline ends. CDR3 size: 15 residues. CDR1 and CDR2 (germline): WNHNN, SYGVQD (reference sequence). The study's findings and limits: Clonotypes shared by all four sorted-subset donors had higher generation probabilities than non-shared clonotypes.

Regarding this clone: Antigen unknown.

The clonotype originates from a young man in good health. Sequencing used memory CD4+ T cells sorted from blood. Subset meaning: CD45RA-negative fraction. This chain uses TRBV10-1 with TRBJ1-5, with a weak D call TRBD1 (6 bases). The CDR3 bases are TGCGCCAGCAGTGAAGGGTCAGGGGATGGTCAGCCCCAGCATTTT. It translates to CASSEGSGDGQPQHF.